This T cell receptor beta chain was observed in a study of vaccination effects on CD4 cells after COVID-19. Whole-study results and caveats: Early post-infection timepoints were absent, and convalescent patients were few.

The CDR3 length is 13 residues. Trimming removed 4 bases at V and 1 base at J, with 7 bases between. CDR1 KGHSH and CDR2 LQKENI come from the germline V gene. The table came from immunoSEQ multiplex PCR; TCRdb's copy has only in-frame clones and leaves some out. Of tens of thousands of clones listed, around 74% are singletons. Subsequent to a culture period of 10 to 11 days, CD4+ T cells were isolated. With regard to this clone: The antigen is unknown.

This clonotype originated in a human donor who received a COVID-19 vaccine. The gene calls are TRBV18 and TRBJ2-5, with D perhaps assigned TRBD1 or TRBD2 (6 bases each). This specimen consisted of CD4+ T cells from PBMCs cultured without peptide, obtained before COVID-19 vaccination. The CDR3 reads CASSRGAQETQYF. In DNA form, the CDR3 reads TGTGCCAGCTCACGGGGGGCCCAAGAGACCCAGTACTTC.